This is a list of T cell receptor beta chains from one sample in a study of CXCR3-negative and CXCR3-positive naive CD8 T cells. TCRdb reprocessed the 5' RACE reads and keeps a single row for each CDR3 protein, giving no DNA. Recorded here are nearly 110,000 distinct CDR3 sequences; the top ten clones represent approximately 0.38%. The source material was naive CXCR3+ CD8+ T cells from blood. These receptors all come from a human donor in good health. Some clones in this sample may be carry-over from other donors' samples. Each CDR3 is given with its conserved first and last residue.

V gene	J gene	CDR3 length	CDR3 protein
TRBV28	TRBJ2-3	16	CASCKVGLAGTDTQYF
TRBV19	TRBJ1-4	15	CASRPRAGEVEKLFF
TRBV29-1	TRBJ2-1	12	CSVETSGSEQFF
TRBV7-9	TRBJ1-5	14	CASSSGQGDQPQHF
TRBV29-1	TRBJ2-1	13	CSVEGSTVDEQFF
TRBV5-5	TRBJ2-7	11	CASRFSYEQYF
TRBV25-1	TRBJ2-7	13	CASKGRRNYEQYF
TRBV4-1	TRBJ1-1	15	CASSQDPRGITEAFF
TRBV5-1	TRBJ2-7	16	CASSLGTSGRRGEQYF
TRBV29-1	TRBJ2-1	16	CSVARGGRAPYNEQFF
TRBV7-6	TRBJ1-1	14	CASSLQGGDTEAFF
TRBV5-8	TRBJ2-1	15	CASSPGTSGGNEQFF
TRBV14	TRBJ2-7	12	CASNSLGYEQYF
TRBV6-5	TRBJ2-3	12	CASSSSGDTQYF
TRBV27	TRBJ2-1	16	CASSLSRGGGGNEQFF
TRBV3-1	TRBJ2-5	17	CASSQGDLQRGQETQYF
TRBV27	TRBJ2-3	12	CASSFTADTQYF
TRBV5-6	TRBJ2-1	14	CASSRHREGNEQFF
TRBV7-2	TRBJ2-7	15	CASSRRPDSTYEQYF
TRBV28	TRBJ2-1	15	CASSPPGWGNNEQFF
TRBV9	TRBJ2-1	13	CASSTRGGNEQFF
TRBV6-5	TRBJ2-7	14	CASSYMQKSYEQYF
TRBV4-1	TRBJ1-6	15	CASSPGPGDFSPLHF
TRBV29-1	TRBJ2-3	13	CSCWIAGGDTQYF
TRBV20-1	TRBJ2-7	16	CSALGRLAGGDYEQYF
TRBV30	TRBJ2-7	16	CAWSSWTGTSSYEQYF
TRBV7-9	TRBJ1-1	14	CASSPSKRSTEAFF
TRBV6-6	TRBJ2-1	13	CASSSSGADEQFF
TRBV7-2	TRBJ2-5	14	CASSLGGGRETQYF
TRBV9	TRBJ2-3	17	CASSVSRTGDPTDTQYF
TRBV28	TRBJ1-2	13	CASSKDRGHGYTF
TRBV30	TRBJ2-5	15	CAWWTGTGPQETQYF
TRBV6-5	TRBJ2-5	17	CASTPTGLAGTGETQYF
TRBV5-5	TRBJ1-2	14	CASSLVATSYGYTF
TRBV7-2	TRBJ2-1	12	CASSLGSDEQFF
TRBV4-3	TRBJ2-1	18	CASSQDRVGTKSYNEQFF
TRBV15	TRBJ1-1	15	CATSEGAGWGTEAFF
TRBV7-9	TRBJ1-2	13	CASSLLGQGGYTF
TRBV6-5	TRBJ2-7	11	CASTYAYEQYF
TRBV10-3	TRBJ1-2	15	CAISPGQGAPDGYTF